Each of the 10 T cell receptor beta chains below was sequenced from the same sample in a study of regulatory T cells in long-lasting Graves disease. Arm-PCR with iRepertoire HTBI primers amplified the CDR3 regions for these TCR beta libraries. TCRdb reprocessed the multiplex PCR reads with MiXCR, giving one entry per CDR3 protein. The sample shows about 430,000 distinct CDR3 sequences, roughly 23% of them seen only once. Noted time point: persistent/refractory GD, antithyroid drugs over 5 years with positive TRAb. Making the TCR library involved RNA that had been extracted from PBMCs. The sequencing here drew on peripheral blood mononuclear cells (PBMCs), taken when the disease was refractory, from a patient treated with antithyroid drugs. The source of these receptors is a female donor with Graves disease.

The chain joins TRBV20-1 to TRBJ1-5, with D perhaps TRBD1 (6 bases). Per the germline V gene, CDR1 is DFQATT and CDR2 is SNEGSKA (reference sequence). The CDR3 is made up of 14 amino acids. Trimming stripped 5 bases from V and 3 bases from J, with 14 bases between. The CDR3 DNA sequence: TGCAGTGCTCAGGGGCAGGTTTCCAATCAGCCCCAGCATTTT. This gives the protein CSAQGQVSNQPQHF.

This clonotype was detected ten times or more. This chain links TRBV12-5 with TRBJ2-1; a possible D gene is TRBD2 (6 bases). The V gene's germline CDR1 is LGHNT and CDR2 FRNRAP. CDR3 length: 15 residues. The V and J ends lost 5 bases and 2 bases respectively, with 13 bases between them. The CDR3 coding sequence is TGTGCTAGTGGTCCGGGGGAGAAGGCCTACAATGAGCAGTTCTTC. This encodes CASGPGEKAYNEQFF.

This clonotype was counted many times. CDR3 coding DNA: TGTGCCAGTAGTTCAACCGGGACAGTCAATAACTATGGCTACACCTTC. Its translation: CASSSTGTVNNYGYTF. V is TRBV19 and J is TRBJ1-2, with 7 bases aligning to TRBD1. Germline CDR1 and CDR2: LNHDA and SQIVND (reference sequence). This CDR3 contains 16 residues. V trimming: 5 bases; J trimming: 1 base; junction bases outside the gene matches: 10.

With respect to this clonotype: A read error may produce the germline difference seen at one junction end. J is TRBJ2-4 and V is TRBV5-8; D remains unclear. The germline gives CDR1 SGHTS, CDR2 YDEGEE. The CDR3 runs 14 residues. CDR3 nucleotide sequence: TGTGCCAACAGCGACGGCGGAGTTAGTAACATTCAGTACTTC. Its protein product is CANSDGGVSNIQYF. The full variable domain, completed using reference TRBV5-8 and TRBJ2-4, is EAGVTQSPTHLIKTRGQQATLRCSPISGHTSVYWYQQALGLGLQFLLWYDEGEERNRGNFPPRFSGRQFPNYSSELNVNALELEDSALYLCANSDGGVSNIQYFGAGTRLSVL.

This chain connects TRBV6-2 or TRBV6-3 to TRBJ1-3; TRBD1 matches at 7 bases. The V segment lost 2 bases and the J segment 3 bases; nucleotides outside the gene matches: 7. The CDR3 loop spans 16 amino acids. In germline, CDR1 is MNHEY, CDR2 SVGEGT. DNA for the CDR3: TGTGCCAGCAGTTACGGGGCGACAGGGAGTGGAAACACCATATATTTT. It is translated as CASSYGATGSGNTIYF.

The sample holds one count of this clonotype. The chain joins TRBV7-9 to TRBJ2-1, with a weak D call TRBD1 (5 bases). CDR3 size: 16 residues. Trimming removed 2 bases at V and 2 bases at J, with 13 bases between. The germline gives CDR1 SEHNR, CDR2 FQNEAQ (reference sequence). The CDR3 reads CASSLNGHTTYNEQFF. In DNA, the CDR3 is TGTGCCAGCAGCTTAAACGGACATACAACCTACAATGAGCAGTTCTTC.

This clonotype came up many times. The chain joins TRBV12-3 or TRBV12-4 to TRBJ2-7; D unresolved. V was trimmed by 5 bases and J by 3 bases, leaving 11 bases between them. This CDR3 comprises 13 residues. CDR3 amino acids: CASSLTRFYEQYF. CDR3 sequence (DNA): TGTGCCAGCAGTCTCACCCGATTCTACGAGCAGTACTTC.

In its sample, this clonotype was seen many times. This chain uses TRBV20-1 with TRBJ2-4, with 7 bases identical to TRBD2. The CDR3 length is 10 residues. The ends lost 5 bases at V and 8 bases at J; junction bases unmatched: 0. Germline V CDR1 and CDR2: DFQATT, SNEGSKA (reference sequence). CDR3 residues: CSAGLDIQYF. In DNA form, the CDR3 reads TGCAGTGCTGGACTAGACATTCAGTACTTC.

In its sample, this clonotype was seen a few times. The DNA for the CDR3 is TGTGCCAGCAGCCCTAGCGGGAGCTTCACCGGGGAGCTGTTTTTT. Translating gives CASSPSGSFTGELFF. The chain has TRBV7-9 and TRBJ2-2, with 10 bases identical to TRBD2. Germline values: CDR1 SEHNR, CDR2 FQNEAQ (reference sequence). The CDR3 runs 15 residues. The J segment lost 4 bases and the V segment lost 5 bases, leaving 4 bases of the junction unmatched.

The V and J genes are TRBV5-6 and TRBJ2-5; D gene uncertain. Trimming took off 2 bases at V and 2 bases at J, with 10 bases between the two ends. This CDR3 is 14 amino acids long. Looked up from germline, CDR1 is SGHDT and CDR2 is YYEEEE. The CDR3 DNA follows: TGTGCCAGCAGCTTCCAGAGAAGACAAGAGACCCAGTACTTC. It specifies CASSFQRRQETQYF. Full variable domain (outside the CDR3, taken from reference TRBV5-6 and TRBJ2-5): DAGVTQSPTHLIKTRGQQVTLRCSPKSGHDTVSWYQQALGQGPQFIFQYYEEEERQRGNFPDRFSGHQFPNYSSELNVNALLLGDSALYLCASSFQRRQETQYFGPGTRLLVL.